This entry lists 8 T cell receptor beta chains sequenced from one sample in a study of CD8 T cells in ankylosing spondylitis. TCRdb reprocessed the 5' RACE reads via MiXCR and lists one record per CDR3 protein. Among roughly 240,000 distinct CDR3 sequences listed, roughly 32% were seen once. The source material was blood, either unsorted or a sorted T cell fraction (not recorded which). All receptors come from a male donor with ankylosing spondylitis or in good health (not recorded which).

This clonotype was observed a few times. The chain recombines TRBV27 with TRBJ2-1; 7 bases match TRBD1. The trim removed 7 bases at V and 1 base at J, leaving 4 bases unmatched. The CDR3 sequence is 14 residues long. From germline, CDR1 is MNHEY and CDR2 SMNVEV (reference sequence). CDR3 DNA sequence: TGTGCCAGCAACTCACAGGGGTCCTACAATGAGCAGTTCTTC. Protein product: CASNSQGSYNEQFF.

The V and J genes are TRBV5-1 and TRBJ2-1; 10 bases are a match to TRBD1. The CDR3 contains 15 residues. The V and J ends lost 7 bases and 7 bases, in that order; junction bases with no gene match: 11. The germline CDR1 and CDR2 sequences are SGHRS and YFSETQ. This chain's CDR3 is CASQQDRGLRNEQFF. The DNA for the CDR3 is TGCGCCAGCCAACAGGACAGGGGGTTGAGGAATGAGCAGTTCTTC.

J is TRBJ2-3 and V is TRBV7-9; tentative D call: TRBD2 (6 bases). The V and J ends lost 2 bases and 0 bases respectively, with 9 bases between them. CDR1 SEHNR and CDR2 FQNEAQ come from the germline V gene (reference sequence). CDR3 length: 15 residues. The CDR3 is CASSLSRGSTDTQYF. The CDR3 bases are TGTGCCAGCAGCTTAAGTCGGGGGAGCACAGATACGCAGTATTTT.

This clonotype came up a few times. The chain joins TRBV4-2 to TRBJ1-2, with D maybe TRBD1 (6 bases). CDR1 and CDR2 (germline): LGHNA, YNFKEQ. There are 15 residues in the CDR3. Trimming shortened V by 7 bases and J by 0 bases, and 15 bases separated the two germline ends. The CDR3: CASNWGEGANYGYTF. The CDR3 DNA is TGTGCCAGCAACTGGGGGGAGGGGGCTAACTATGGCTACACCTTC.

Comment on this clonotype: One end of the junction fails to match germline, which may point to a read error. The V call is TRBV7-7, the J call TRBJ2-1; no reliable D call. The CDR3 loop spans 13 amino acids. From germline, CDR1 is SSHAT and CDR2 FNYEAQ (reference sequence). The chain's CDR3 is CASSLEVRGQQFF. The CDR3 DNA reads as TGTGCTAGCAGCTTAGAAGTACGCGGACAGCAGTTCTTC.

This clonotype was observed a single time. The V gene is TRBV27, the J gene TRBJ2-7, with 11 bases lining up with TRBD1. There are 15 residues in the CDR3. Trimming cost V 6 bases and J 7 bases; bases outside gene matches: 11. Per the germline V gene, CDR1 is MNHEY and CDR2 is SMNVEV (reference sequence). The CDR3 protein is CASRVGTGGIWEQYF. The CDR3 DNA follows: TGTGCCAGCAGAGTTGGGACAGGGGGAATCTGGGAGCAGTACTTC.

This clonotype was seen a handful of times. The chain has TRBV12-3 or TRBV12-4 and TRBJ1-1; D remains ambiguous. There are 16 residues in the CDR3. Trimming cost V 6 bases and J 0 bases, with 17 bases left between them. The CDR3 loop is CASSPGRPAMNTEAFF. DNA for the CDR3: TGTGCCAGCAGCCCGGGCCGCCCTGCGATGAACACTGAAGCTTTCTTT.

V and J are TRBV10-3 and TRBJ2-1, with 7 bases that match TRBD1. V dropped 8 bases and J dropped 7; count of bases not matched to a gene: 2. The germline CDR1 and CDR2 sequences are ENHRY and SYGVKD. This CDR3 has 11 residues. The CDR3 nucleotides read TGTGCCATCGAGGGGGCTAATGAGCAGTTCTTC. Residues: CAIEGANEQFF.